A selection of T cell receptor beta chains follows, all from one sample in a study of cytomegalovirus exposure and HLA in healthy donors. The method was immunoSEQ multiplex PCR; TCRdb's version includes in-frame clones alone and lacks a portion of them. The repertoire holds 110,000 or so clones, roughly three quarters seen once, with about 15% in the top ten. Sequencing was performed on PBMCs. Receptors originate from a man in his fifties in good health and CMV-seropositive. Both conserved end residues are part of each CDR3. D genes are given only for firm matches. Clone size is given for some rows only: seen once, a few or many times, or a class if the clone is expanded.

d_call clone_size j_call v_call cdr3_nt cdr3_aa
TRBD1 - TRBJ1-2 TRBV5-4 TGTGCCAGCAGCTTGGAACAGGGGGCTGGTGGCTACACCTTC CASSLEQGAGGYTF
TRBD1 - TRBJ2-2 TRBV7-2 TGTGCCAGCAGAAAGGGGGCGTATAACACCGGGGAGCTGTTTTTT CASRKGAYNTGELFF
TRBD1 - TRBJ1-2 TRBV25-1 TGTGCCAGCAGCCCCACAGGGGTAAATGGCTACACCTTC CASSPTGVNGYTF
- - TRBJ1-1 TRBV29-1 TGCAGCGTAGTTCGCCCCGAAGGGAGCACTGAAGCTTTCTTT CSVVRPEGSTEAFF
- - TRBJ2-1 TRBV19 TGTGCCAGTAGGCCTCCGGGGGATTACAATGAGCAGTTCTTC CASRPPGDYNEQFF
TRBD1 - TRBJ1-5 TRBV6-5 TGTGCCAGCAGGAAGGGACAGGGGAATCAGCCCCAGCATTTT CASRKGQGNQPQHF
- - TRBJ1-4 TRBV5-1 TGCGCCAGCAGCTTGGCGGCAGGAGGGACTAATGAAAAACTGTTTTTT CASSLAAGGTNEKLFF
TRBD1 once TRBJ2-7 TRBV11-2 TGTGCCATCCAGGGACAGGACAAAATCTACGAGCAGTACTTC CAIQGQDKIYEQYF
- - TRBJ2-3 TRBV7-9 TGTGCCAGCAGCTTGGGCGGGGCGTCCTACACAGATACGCAGTATTTT CASSLGGASYTDTQYF
TRBD1 - TRBJ2-3 TRBV5-1 TGCGCCAGCAGCCCACAGGGGGCTCTGGCAGATACGCAGTATTTT CASSPQGALADTQYF
- - TRBJ1-6 TRBV2 TGTGCCAGCAGTGAACGCCCGCAGGTTGAAAACCCATATTCACCCCTCCACTTT CASSERPQVENPYSPLHF
TRBD2 - TRBJ2-3 TRBV27 TGTGCCAGCAGGTTAGCGGGAGGGCCGCCAGATACGCAGTATTTT CASRLAGGPPDTQYF
- - TRBJ1-1 TRBV5-4 TGTGCCAGCAGCTTGCCTTTGAGGGACACTGAAGCTTTCTTT CASSLPLRDTEAFF
- - TRBJ2-2 TRBV5-8 TGTGCCAGCAGCTTGACTAGAAACGGGGAGCTGTTTTTT CASSLTRNGELFF
- - TRBJ1-1 TRBV5-8 TGTGCCAGCAGCCACCTCCGGGTTGAAGCTTTCTTT CASSHLRVEAFF
TRBD1 - TRBJ2-5 TRBV5-4 TGTGCCAGCAGCCAAGGACAGGACCAAGAGACCCAGTACTTC CASSQGQDQETQYF
TRBD1 - TRBJ1-2 TRBV7-9 TGTGCCAGCAGCTCTATTCGGACAGGGGTTGACGGCTACACCTTC CASSSIRTGVDGYTF
- - TRBJ2-5 TRBV28 TGTGCCAGCACTGAAACCCCCGACGGGGCGGGGGAGACCCAGTACTTC CASTETPDGAGETQYF
- once TRBJ1-2 TRBV7-2 TGTGCCAGCAGCTTACAGGGTACAAACTATGGCTACACCTTC CASSLQGTNYGYTF
- - TRBJ1-4 TRBV19 TGTGCCACCAAAGAAGCTCGGGCAACTAATGAAAAACTGTTTTTT CATKEARATNEKLFF
- - TRBJ2-7 TRBV4-3 TGCGCCAGCAGCCCAGGACAGTCCAGCTCCTACGAGCAGTACTTC CASSPGQSSSYEQYF
TRBD2 - TRBJ2-7 TRBV28 TGTGCCAGCAGTTTGGTTCTAGCGGGCCATTCCTACGAGCAGTACTTC CASSLVLAGHSYEQYF
TRBD2 - TRBJ2-2 TRBV7-7 TGTGCTAGCAGCTTAATGACTAGCGATGGCGGGGAGCTGTTTTTT CASSLMTSDGGELFF
- few TRBJ2-7 TRBV6-6 TGTGCCAGCAGTTACGGCTCAAGCGCTGGCTACGAGCAGTACTTC CASSYGSSAGYEQYF
- - TRBJ2-6 TRBV27 TGTGCCAGCAGTTTAATTTACCGGTCGGAGTTATCTGGGGCCAACGTCCTGACTTTC CASSLIYRSELSGANVLTF
TRBD1 - TRBJ1-1 TRBV27 TGTGCCAGCAGCGACAGGGCCCACACTGAAGCTTTCTTT CASSDRAHTEAFF
- - TRBJ1-4 TRBV4-3 TGCGCCAGCAGCCCACAGAGTTGGGCTAATGAAAAACTGTTTTTT CASSPQSWANEKLFF
- - TRBJ2-7 TRBV28 TGTGCCAGCAGTTCCGGGACAACCGTCGACGAGCAGTACTTC CASSSGTTVDEQYF
TRBD2 - TRBJ2-7 TRBV12-5 TGTGCTAGTGGTTTGGTACCCGGGCGGGGGGGCTACGAGCAGTACTTC CASGLVPGRGGYEQYF
- - TRBJ1-6 TRBV5-1 TGCGCCAGCAGCTTGGCCCAAGGGGTGGTACGTAATTCACCCCTCCACTTT CASSLAQGVVRNSPLHF
- - TRBJ2-2 TRBV7-2 TGTGCCAGCAGCCATGTCCGGGGGATAGAGGCCGGGGAGCTGTTTTTT CASSHVRGIEAGELFF
TRBD2 once TRBJ2-7 TRBV4-1 TGCGCCAGTTCTTCCGCGGGGGGAAATTACGAGCAGTACTTC CASSSAGGNYEQYF
- - TRBJ2-2 TRBV9 TGTGCCAGCAAGTCCACCGGGGGAACCGGGGAGCTGTTTTTT CASKSTGGTGELFF
- - TRBJ2-1 TRBV5-1 TGCGCCAGCAGTGCGGGGACTGGCATCGGTCATGAGCAGTTCTTC CASSAGTGIGHEQFF
- few TRBJ1-2 TRBV29-1 TGCAGCGTTCCACGGACGGACTACTATGGCTACACCTTC CSVPRTDYYGYTF
- - TRBJ1-3 TRBV7-9 TGTGCCAGCAGCTTAGTTGCGGGCTCTGGAAACACCATATATTTT CASSLVAGSGNTIYF
- - TRBJ1-2 TRBV2 TGTGCCAGCAGTCTCGGGGGTCACTATGGCTACACCTTC CASSLGGHYGYTF
TRBD1 - TRBJ2-7 TRBV6-5 TGTGCCAGCAGGCTTGAGACAGGGGCCAACTACGAGCAGTACTTC CASRLETGANYEQYF
TRBD2 - TRBJ2-7 TRBV28 TGTGCCAGCAGTTTCTCAAGACTAGCGGCCTACGAGCAGTACTTC CASSFSRLAAYEQYF
- - TRBJ2-2 TRBV10-2 TGCGCCAGCGCCTCTCAGGGGCTTACCGGGGAGCTGTTTTTT CASASQGLTGELFF
TRBD1 once TRBJ2-7 TRBV11-2 TGTGCCAGTACCACGGGGACAGGGCCCTACGAGCAGTACTTC CASTTGTGPYEQYF
- - TRBJ2-5 TRBV11-2 TGTGCCAGCAGCTTAGGAGGGTGGCAAGCAGGCCAAGAGACCCAGTACTTC CASSLGGWQAGQETQYF
- - TRBJ2-7 TRBV29-1 TGCAGCGCAGGGGACGGCTTCTCCTACGAGCAGTACTTC CSAGDGFSYEQYF
TRBD1 - TRBJ2-7 TRBV5-1 TGCGCCAGCAGCACGGCAGGGGGAGCCTACGAGCAGTACTTC CASSTAGGAYEQYF
TRBD2 - TRBJ2-1 TRBV4-1 TGCGCCAGCAGCCAACGGAGGACTAGCGGGGGACCCTACAATGAGCAGTTCTTC CASSQRRTSGGPYNEQFF
TRBD2 - TRBJ2-7 TRBV18 TGTGCCAGCTCAGACCGGGGGGGCGCGGGGTCCTACGAGCAGTACTTC CASSDRGGAGSYEQYF
TRBD1 - TRBJ1-4 TRBV7-9 TGTGCCAGCAGCTTTCGCCTTAATACCGGGACAGAGGATGAAAAACTGTTTTTT CASSFRLNTGTEDEKLFF
- few TRBJ2-1 TRBV4-1 TGCGCCAGCAGCCAACAGGGCGTTGAGCAGTTCTTC CASSQQGVEQFF
- - TRBJ1-4 TRBV7-9 TGTGCCAGCCGGACTACAACTAATGAAAAACTGTTTTTT CASRTTTNEKLFF
- - TRBJ2-3 TRBV10-2 TGCGCCAGCAGTGACTACAGGGGGGGAGATACGCAGTATTTT CASSDYRGGDTQYF
TRBD1 - TRBJ1-2 TRBV5-4 TGTGCCAGCAGCTACCGAACAGGGGGAGGAGAGGTCAGGAGGGTGTTC CASSYRTGGGEVRRVF
- - TRBJ1-4 TRBV15 TGTGCCACCAGCAGAGATCCCTTTAATGAAAAACTGTTTTTT CATSRDPFNEKLFF
- - TRBJ1-1 TRBV10-3 TGTGCCATCAGTGAAAGGGGGATCGAAGCTTTCTTT CAISERGIEAFF
- - TRBJ2-7 TRBV5-4 TGTGCCAGCAGCCTACAGGTATTCCCCTACGAGCAGTACTTC CASSLQVFPYEQYF
TRBD2 - TRBJ2-7 TRBV19 TGTGCCAGCAGCGGGACTACACCCTTCTACGAGCAGTACTTC CASSGTTPFYEQYF
TRBD1 - TRBJ1-2 TRBV4-1 TGCGCCAGCAGCCAAGGGACAGGGTTTGGCTACACCTTC CASSQGTGFGYTF
TRBD2 few TRBJ2-1 TRBV5-1 TGCGCCAGCAGCCCGACTAGCGCCAGCTCCTACAATGAGCAGTTCTTC CASSPTSASSYNEQFF
TRBD2 - TRBJ2-7 TRBV28 TGTGCCAGCAGTTTATGGGGCGGGAGTAGTTCCTACGAGCAGTACTTC CASSLWGGSSSYEQYF